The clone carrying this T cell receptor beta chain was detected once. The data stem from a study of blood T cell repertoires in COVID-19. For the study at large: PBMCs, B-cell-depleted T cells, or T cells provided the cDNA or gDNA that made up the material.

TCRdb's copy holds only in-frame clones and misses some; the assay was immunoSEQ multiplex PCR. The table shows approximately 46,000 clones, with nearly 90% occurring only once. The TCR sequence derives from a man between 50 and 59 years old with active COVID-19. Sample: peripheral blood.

CDR3 coding DNA: TGTGCCAGCAACCTGGGGACTACATCTCAAGAGACCCAGTACTTC. This translates into CASNLGTTSQETQYF. The chain is built from TRBV28 and TRBJ2-5; 7 positions agree with TRBD2. The CDR3 length is 15 residues. Trimming at V came to 7 bases and at J to 2 bases, leaving 10 bases not matched to a gene. Looked up from germline, CDR1 is MDHEN and CDR2 is SYDVKM.